This TCR beta chain was documented in a study of OX40 agonist ivuxolimab in advanced cancers. V lost 0 bases and J lost 1; bases outside the gene matches: 7. There are 17 residues in the CDR3. Germline assignment: CDR1 SGHTA and CDR2 FQGNSA. The protocol was immunoSEQ multiplex PCR, while the TCRdb copy is restricted to in-frame clones and leaves out a portion. The data show approximately 100,000 clones, with about nine tenths seen just once and 0.48% held by the top ten. Blood sampling took place at baseline, cycle 4 day 1, and cycle 7 day 1. The chain couples TRBV7-2 to TRBJ1-1, with 8 positions matching TRBD1. Source: CD4+ or CD8+ T cells sorted from blood, taken in a trial of the OX40 agonist ivuxolimab. This receptor was obtained from an adult with an advanced solid tumor such as melanoma, head and neck, liver or kidney cancer. CDR3 sequence: CASSLAADRVWNTEAFF. The DNA for the CDR3 is TGTGCCAGCAGCTTAGCCGCGGACAGGGTGTGGAACACTGAAGCTTTCTTT.